These 21 T cell receptor beta chains came from one sample sequenced in a study of neurological immune-mediated disorders. TCRdb re-called the 5' RACE reads through MiXCR, storing one row per CDR3 protein. The sample lists tens of thousands of distinct CDR3 sequences; under 5.5% were seen once. Sequencing was carried out using PBMCs. The origin of the receptors is a woman in her 70s with multiple sclerosis.

This clonotype was seen repeatedly, ten times or more. This rearrangement joins TRBV7-2 to TRBJ2-7; 8 bases map to TRBD2. Germline V gene data show CDR1 as SGHTA and CDR2 as FQGNSA. The CDR3 spans 13 residues. Trimming cost V 8 bases and J 5 bases; bases outside gene matches: 8. CDR3 sequence reads: CASGGRLMNEQYF. The CDR3 nucleotides are TGTGCCAGCGGCGGGAGGCTCATGAACGAGCAGTACTTC.

This clonotype has at least ten counts. The DNA of the CDR3 is TGCGCCAGCAGCCACGAGCGCTACAATGAGCAGTTCTTC. Protein sequence: CASSHERYNEQFF. The chain joins TRBV4-1 to TRBJ2-1; D gene unclear. The CDR3 runs to 13 residues. The V gene's germline CDR1 is MGHRA and CDR2 YSYEKL. The V end lost 3 bases, the J end lost 3 bases, and 6 bases lay between the germline ends.

In this sample, this clonotype turned up many times. This chain uses TRBV12-3 or TRBV12-4 with TRBJ1-6; TRBD1 agrees at 7 bases. V trimming: 5 bases; J trimming: 7 bases; junction bases outside the gene matches: 8. This CDR3 contains 15 residues. CDR3: CASSPSGTANSPLHF. CDR3 coding DNA: TGTGCCAGCAGTCCCTCAGGGACAGCAAATTCACCCCTCCACTTT.

With regard to this clonotype: This sequence may be a read error, since a much larger clone differs from it by one base. V usage is TRBV6-5 and J usage is TRBJ1-1; D uncertain. The germline V gene encodes CDR1 MNHEY and CDR2 SVGAGI. V lost 5 bases and J 0 bases, leaving 16 bases between the germline ends. This CDR3 is built from 16 residues. CDR3 nucleotide sequence: TGTGCCAGCAGTCCCGGGAAAGCTTACATGAACACTGAAGCTTTCTTT. Amino acid sequence: CASSPGKAYMNTEAFF.

This clonotype was detected ten times or more. The genes are TRBV7-9 and TRBJ2-5; no clear D. The ends were cut back, 4 bases at V and 9 bases at J, with 12 bases in the middle. The germline V gene has CDR1 SEHNR and CDR2 FQNEAQ (reference sequence). The CDR3 runs to 12 residues. The CDR3 loop is CASSSVRRSQYF. The CDR3 DNA follows: TGTGCCAGCAGCTCCGTCAGGCGGTCCCAGTACTTC.

This clonotype was seen a handful of times. The CDR3 DNA reads as TGTGCCAGCAGTTACTCGCGGAGGGGAAGTTCCTACAATGAGCAGTTCTTC. Residues: CASSYSRRGSSYNEQFF. The V and J genes are TRBV6-5 and TRBJ2-1; tentative D call: TRBD2 (6 bases). Germline CDR1 reads MNHEY; CDR2 reads SVGAGI. The CDR3 loop spans 17 amino acids. Trimming removed 0 bases at V and 1 base at J, with 13 bases between.

There are many counts of this clonotype. The chain carries TRBV4-3 and TRBJ2-7; 7 bases fit TRBD2. CDR1 and CDR2 (germline): LGHNA, YSLEER. The CDR3 totals 15 residues. With 0 bases clipped from V and 4 bases from J, the junction kept 6 bases outside the gene matches. The CDR3 loop reads CASSQDASGSYEQYF. The CDR3 coding sequence is TGCGCCAGCAGCCAAGATGCTAGCGGTTCATACGAGCAGTACTTC.

This clonotype was counted ten times or more. The chain recombines TRBV20-1 with TRBJ2-1; TRBD2 matches at 9 bases. This CDR3 is built from 19 residues. Germline CDR1 DFQATT, CDR2 SNEGSKA (reference sequence). V trimming: 0 bases; J trimming: 2 bases; junction bases outside the gene matches: 14. The CDR3 nucleotides are TGCAGTGCTAGAGATGCGGCGGGAGGGCCTTATTTTCCCTACAATGAGCAGTTCTTC. This sequence encodes CSARDAAGGPYFPYNEQFF.

Remarks on this clonotype: The junction differs from germline at one of its ends, possibly a read error. The CDR3 nucleotides are TGTGCCAGCAGCTTAGGACCAGCAGGGAATAATTCACCCCTACACTTT. It translates to CASSLGPAGNNSPLHF. The V call is TRBV7-6, the J call TRBJ1-6; perhaps TRBD1 as D (5 bases). Germline V gene sequence: CDR1 SGHVS, CDR2 FNYEAQ. The CDR3 covers 16 residues.

This clonotype was detected ten times or more. The chain employs TRBV18 and TRBJ2-7, with D maybe TRBD1 (5 bases). The V and J ends lost 3 bases and 10 bases respectively, with 13 bases between them. This CDR3 has 12 amino acids. The germline V gene encodes CDR1 KGHSH and CDR2 LQKENI. CDR3 loop: CASSPEDRGQYF. CDR3 nucleotides: TGTGCCAGCTCACCCGAAGACAGAGGCCAGTACTTC.

The rearrangement joins TRBV4-1 to TRBJ2-1; 9 bases are shared with TRBD1. V trimming: 4 bases; J trimming: 7 bases; junction bases outside the gene matches: 11. CDR1 and CDR2 from the germline V gene are MGHRA and YSYEKL. There are 16 residues in the CDR3. CDR3 region: CASSRTSGTGRNEQFF. CDR3 nucleotide sequence: TGCGCCAGCAGCCGAACTTCCGGGACAGGGAGGAATGAGCAGTTCTTC.

In this sample, this clonotype turned up many times. The chain recombines TRBV5-1 with TRBJ1-1; D remains unclear. Trimming cost V 1 base and J 2 bases, with 9 bases left between them. The CDR3 runs to 14 residues. Germline V CDR1 and CDR2: SGHRS, YFSETQ. DNA for the CDR3: TGCGCCAGCAGCTTGAGTTACGGTAACACTGAAGCTTTCTTT. It yields the protein CASSLSYGNTEAFF.

The table lists this clonotype with many counts. The chain employs TRBV6-2 or TRBV6-3 and TRBJ2-3; 8 bases fit TRBD2. The CDR3 sequence is 16 residues long. The V gene end was trimmed by 2 bases and the J gene end by 3 bases; junction bases not matched to a gene: 7. Germline CDR1 and CDR2: MNHEY and SVGEGT. Here the CDR3 DNA reads TGTGCCAGCAGTTACGGGACTAGACGGTCGACAGATACGCAGTATTTT. This translates into CASSYGTRRSTDTQYF.

This clonotype showed up many times. This chain links TRBV7-9 with TRBJ1-2; D remains unclear. CDR1 is SEHNR and CDR2 is FQNEAQ in the germline V gene (reference sequence). The V end lost 0 bases, the J end lost 0 bases, and 5 bases lay between the germline ends. The CDR3 covers 14 residues. The CDR3 reads CASSLAGSNYGYTF. Written as DNA, the CDR3 is TGTGCCAGCAGCTTAGCAGGATCTAACTATGGCTACACCTTC.

At least ten counts were recorded for this clonotype. The chain links TRBV7-2 to TRBJ1-2; the D gene is possibly TRBD1 (5 bases). The ends were cut back, 1 base at V and 3 bases at J, with 12 bases in the middle. This CDR3 has 15 amino acids. The V gene's germline CDR1 is SGHTA and CDR2 FQGNSA. Here the CDR3 reads CASSLEGPQDYGYTF. For the CDR3, the DNA is TGTGCCAGCAGCTTAGAGGGACCCCAGGACTATGGCTACACCTTC.

This clonotype was counted at least ten times. The rearrangement joins TRBV6-5 to TRBJ1-5; 8 nucleotides line up with TRBD1. The CDR3 sequence is 14 residues long. The germline V gene has CDR1 MNHEY and CDR2 SVGAGI. V shed 6 bases and J 5 bases; nucleotides not matched to a gene: 6. The CDR3 here is CASSPDRVHQPQHF. CDR3 nucleotide sequence: TGTGCCAGCAGCCCGGACAGGGTGCATCAGCCCCAGCATTTT.

This clonotype was observed at least ten times. The chain is built from TRBV7-2 and TRBJ1-2, with D perhaps TRBD1 (5 bases). Between the trimmed V and J ends, which lost 1 base and 8 bases, there was a span of 14 bases. CDR1 and CDR2 from the germline V gene are SGHTA and FQGNSA. The CDR3 contains 14 residues. CDR3 in amino acids: CASSLEEGSLGYTF. In DNA form, the CDR3 reads TGTGCCAGCAGCTTAGAGGAGGGGTCCCTGGGCTACACCTTC.

This clonotype was counted at least ten times. V and J are TRBV5-1 and TRBJ2-3; TRBD2 matches 7 bases. Germline V CDR1 and CDR2: SGHRS, YFSETQ. With V trimmed by 0 bases and J by 6 bases, 7 bases remained unmatched. This CDR3 has 15 residues. The CDR3 region has the DNA TGCGCCAGCAGCTTGGAGGTCGTCGGGAGGGATACGCAGTATTTT. Protein: CASSLEVVGRDTQYF.

This clonotype occurred many times. V is TRBV3-1 and J is TRBJ2-7; 7 nucleotides agree with TRBD2. The CDR3 length is 16 residues. Per the germline V gene, CDR1 is LGHDT and CDR2 is YNNKEL (reference sequence). Losses at the gene ends were 1 base for V and 1 base for J; bases not matched to a gene: 7. The CDR3 nucleotides read TGTGCCAGCAGCCAAGGCGGCGGGAGCGAATCCTACGAGCAGTACTTC. Encoded protein: CASSQGGGSESYEQYF.

The table lists this clonotype with many counts. The gene calls are TRBV5-1 and TRBJ2-3; 10 bases are shared with TRBD2. V gave up 2 bases and J gave up 5 bases; unmatched junction bases: 5. The germline gives CDR1 SGHRS, CDR2 YFSETQ. CDR3 length: 15 residues. The CDR3 loop is CASSFRLAGEDTQYF. The CDR3 bases are TGCGCCAGCAGCTTTAGGCTAGCGGGGGAAGATACGCAGTATTTT.

This clonotype came up many times. The chain recombines TRBV9 with TRBJ1-2, with D perhaps TRBD1 (6 bases). The V and J ends lost 3 bases and 4 bases respectively, with 16 bases between them. The CDR3 has 15 amino acids. Germline values: CDR1 SGDLS, CDR2 YYNGEE. The CDR3 loop is CASSEGGSRSYGYTF. The CDR3 DNA reads TGTGCCAGCAGCGAGGGGGGGAGTAGGAGCTATGGCTACACCTTC. Looking up the rest from reference TRBV9 and TRBJ1-2 gives the full variable domain: DSGVTQTPKHLITATGQRVTLRCSPRSGDLSVYWYQQSLDQGLQFLIQYYNGEERAKGNILERFSAQQFPDLHSELNLSSLELGDSALYFCASSEGGSRSYGYTFGSGTRLTVV.